This T cell receptor beta chain originates from a study of a mutant IDH1 vaccine in newly diagnosed glioma. Study information: Vaccination started 4-6 weeks after radiotherapy alone, or with temozolomide cycles. Most patients had received both radiotherapy and temozolomide, the prior options being radiotherapy, temozolomide, or both. Whole-study results and caveats: Pseudoprogression seemingly bore no relation to changes in top peripheral T cell clonotypes.

With respect to this clone: Its antigen is still unknown.

Time point reported: week 23, last vaccination. With topical imiquimod, each dose of the vaccine consisted of 300 ug of mutant IDH1 20-mer peptide. The CDR3 runs to 11 residues. Trimming shortened V by 0 bases and J by 15 bases, and 12 bases separated the two germline ends. Germline V gives CDR1 DFQATT, CDR2 SNEGSKA (reference sequence). Generated by immunoSEQ multiplex PCR, the TCRdb table keeps only in-frame clones and is missing some. The sample consists of more than 20,000 clones, 82% of them appearing once. The sequence derives from a man aged 30 to 45 with glioma. The J gene is TRBJ2-1, the V gene TRBV20-1; no firm D call. The sequenced sample was PBMCs, obtained from a glioma patient whose treatment included an IDH1 peptide vaccine. The CDR3 loop is CSAREVSRPFF. Written as DNA, the CDR3 is TGCAGTGCTAGAGAGGTCAGTCGCCCGTTCTTC.